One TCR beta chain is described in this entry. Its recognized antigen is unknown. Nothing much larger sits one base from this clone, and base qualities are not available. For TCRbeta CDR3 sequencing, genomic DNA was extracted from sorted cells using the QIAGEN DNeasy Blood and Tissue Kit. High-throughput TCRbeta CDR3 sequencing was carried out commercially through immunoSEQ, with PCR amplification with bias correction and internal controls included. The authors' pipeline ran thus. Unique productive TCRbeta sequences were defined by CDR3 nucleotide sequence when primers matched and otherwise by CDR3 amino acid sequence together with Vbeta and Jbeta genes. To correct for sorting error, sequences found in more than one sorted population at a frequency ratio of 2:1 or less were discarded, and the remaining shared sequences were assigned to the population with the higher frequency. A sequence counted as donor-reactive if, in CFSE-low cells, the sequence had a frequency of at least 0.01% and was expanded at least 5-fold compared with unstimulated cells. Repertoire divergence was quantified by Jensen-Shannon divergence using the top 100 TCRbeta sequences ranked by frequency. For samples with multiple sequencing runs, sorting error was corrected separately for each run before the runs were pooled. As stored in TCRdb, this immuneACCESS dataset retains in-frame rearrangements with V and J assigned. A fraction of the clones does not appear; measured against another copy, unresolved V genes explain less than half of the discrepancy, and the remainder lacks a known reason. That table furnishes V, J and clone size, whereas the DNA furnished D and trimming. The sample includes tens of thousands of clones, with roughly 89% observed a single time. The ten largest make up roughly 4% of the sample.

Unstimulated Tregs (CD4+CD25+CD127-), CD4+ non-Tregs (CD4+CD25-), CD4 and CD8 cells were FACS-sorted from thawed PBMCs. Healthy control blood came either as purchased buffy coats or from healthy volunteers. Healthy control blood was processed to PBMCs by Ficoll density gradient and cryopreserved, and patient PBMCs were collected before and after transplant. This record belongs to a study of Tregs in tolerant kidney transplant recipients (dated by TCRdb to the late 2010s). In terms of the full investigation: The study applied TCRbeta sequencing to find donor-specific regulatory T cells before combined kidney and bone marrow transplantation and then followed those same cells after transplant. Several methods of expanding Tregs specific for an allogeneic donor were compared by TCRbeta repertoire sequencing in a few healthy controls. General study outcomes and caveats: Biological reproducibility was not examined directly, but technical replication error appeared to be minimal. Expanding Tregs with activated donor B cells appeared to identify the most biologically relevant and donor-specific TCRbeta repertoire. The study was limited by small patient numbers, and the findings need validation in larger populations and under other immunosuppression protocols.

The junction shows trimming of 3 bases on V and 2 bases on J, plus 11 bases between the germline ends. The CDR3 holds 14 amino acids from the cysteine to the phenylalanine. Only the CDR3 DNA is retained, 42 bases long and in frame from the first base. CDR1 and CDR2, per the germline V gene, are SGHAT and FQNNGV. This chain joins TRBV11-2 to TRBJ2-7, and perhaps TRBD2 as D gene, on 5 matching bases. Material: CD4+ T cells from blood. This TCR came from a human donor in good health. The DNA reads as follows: TGTGCCAGCAGCTTTTCCGGGATCCCCTACGAGCAGTACTTC. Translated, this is CASSFSGIPYEQYF. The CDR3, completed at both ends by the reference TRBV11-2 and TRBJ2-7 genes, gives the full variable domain EAGVAQSPRYKIIEKRQSVAFWCNPISGHATLYWYQQILGQGPKLLIQFQNNGVVDDSQLPKDRFSAERLKGVDSTLKIQPAKLEDSAVYLCASSFSGIPYEQYFGPGTRLTVT.